A single sample is the source of the 15 T cell receptor beta chains below, sequenced in a study of blood T cell repertoires in COVID-19. Assay used: immunoSEQ multiplex PCR; TCRdb lists only in-frame clones, some missing. The profile shows around 330,000 clones, roughly 86% of them singletons. The sample was PBMCs or T cells enriched from blood (not recorded which). These receptors all stem from a woman between 18 and 30 years old who had recovered from COVID-19.

This clone was counted between two and nine times. The chain uses TRBV4-1 and TRBJ1-3; TRBD1 might be the D (6 bases). The germline V gene has CDR1 MGHRA and CDR2 YSYEKL. Trimming removed 2 bases from V and 4 bases from J, with 6 bases in between. This CDR3 has 13 residues. For the CDR3, the DNA is TGCGCCAGCAGCCAAAGGGGGGGAAACACCATATATTTT. Its translation: CASSQRGGNTIYF.

The chain carries TRBV19 and TRBJ1-4; 7 nucleotides agree with TRBD1. Germline assignment: CDR1 LNHDA and CDR2 SQIVND (reference sequence). The CDR3 totals 14 residues. V trimming: 3 bases; J trimming: 8 bases; junction bases outside the gene matches: 6. CDR3 sequence reads: CASSIPGTVEKLFF. The DNA of the CDR3 is TGTGCCAGTAGTATTCCTGGGACAGTCGAAAAACTGTTTTTT.

DNA of the CDR3: TGTGCCAGCTCACCAAAATCCCCCGGGGGGGCGGACAATGAGCAGTTCTTC. This encodes CASSPKSPGGADNEQFF. The V gene is TRBV18, the J gene TRBJ2-1, with 8 bases aligning to TRBD2. The junction had 11 bases not matched to a gene; V was cut back by 2 bases and J by 5 bases. Per germline, CDR1 KGHSH and CDR2 LQKENI. The CDR3 loop spans 17 amino acids. Using reference TRBV18 and TRBJ2-1 for the parts outside the CDR3, the full variable domain is NAGVMQNPRHLVRRRGQEARLRCSPMKGHSHVYWYRQLPEEGLKFMVYLQKENIIDESGMPKERFSAEFPKEGPSILRIQQVVRGDSAAYFCASSPKSPGGADNEQFFGPGTRLTVL.

This chain uses TRBV28 with TRBJ2-7; 9 bases are a match to TRBD1. V dropped 6 bases and J dropped 4; count of bases not matched to a gene: 13. CDR3 length: 16 amino acids. Germline V gene data show CDR1 as MDHEN and CDR2 as SYDVKM. In DNA form, the CDR3 reads TGTGCCAGCAGCGTAAGCCCGGGACAGGGAAGATACGAGCAGTACTTC. Translating it yields CASSVSPGQGRYEQYF. The whole variable domain, filled in from reference TRBV28 and TRBJ2-7, reads DVKVTQSSRYLVKRTGEKVFLECVQDMDHENMFWYRQDPGLGLRLIYFSYDVKMKEKGDIPEGYSVSREKKERFSLILESASTNQTSMYLCASSVSPGQGRYEQYFGPGTRLTVT.

This clone was seen more than once but under ten times. The genes are TRBV11-2 and TRBJ1-1, with 8 bases fitting TRBD1. The V segment lost 3 bases and the J segment 1 base; nucleotides outside the gene matches: 10. The CDR3 has 17 residues. Per the germline V gene, CDR1 is SGHAT and CDR2 is FQNNGV. The CDR3 sequence is CASSFSSTGTGNTEAFF. The CDR3 DNA is TGTGCCAGCAGCTTCTCGAGCACCGGGACAGGGAACACTGAAGCTTTCTTT.

The V call is TRBV4-3, the J call TRBJ1-6; 7 bases agree with TRBD1. Germline-derived CDR1 and CDR2 are LGHNA and YSLEER. Trimming cost V 0 bases and J 5 bases; bases outside gene matches: 1. This CDR3 region has 15 residues. CDR3 in DNA: TGCGCCAGCAGCCAAGAGGACAGGAATAATTCACCCCTCCACTTT. This gives the protein CASSQEDRNNSPLHF.

The rearrangement joins TRBV7-9 to TRBJ2-7, with TRBD2 as a possible D gene (6 bases). V lost 5 bases and J lost 0, with 14 bases in between. Per the germline V gene, CDR1 is SEHNR and CDR2 is FQNEAQ (reference sequence). This CDR3 has 15 residues. The CDR3 DNA is TGTGCCAGCAGCGCTACGGGAGCCTTCTCCTACGAGCAGTACTTC. Translation gives CASSATGAFSYEQYF.

This clone showed up just once. The V and J genes are TRBV5-1 and TRBJ2-2; a possible D gene is TRBD1 (5 bases). The CDR3 has 15 residues. Trimming left V 0 bases short and J 8 bases short, with 14 bases between. Germline loops: CDR1 SGHRS, CDR2 YFSETQ. This chain's CDR3 is CASSLEDTIRGELFF. The CDR3 DNA follows: TGCGCCAGCAGCTTGGAGGACACAATTAGGGGGGAGCTGTTTTTT.

This chain joins TRBV12-5 and TRBJ2-3, with 9 nucleotides matching TRBD2. Germline CDR1 reads LGHNT; CDR2 reads FRNRAP. The CDR3 contains 16 residues. The ends lost 2 bases at V and 5 bases at J; junction bases unmatched: 8. The CDR3: CASGLYAGGPLDTQYF. Written as DNA, the CDR3 is TGTGCTAGTGGTTTGTACGCGGGAGGGCCGTTAGATACGCAGTATTTT. The full variable domain, rest sourced from reference TRBV12-5 and TRBJ2-3, is DARVTQTPRHKVTEMGQEVTMRCQPILGHNTVFWYRQTMMQGLELLAYFRNRAPLDDSGMPKDRFSAEMPDATLATLKIQPSEPRDSAVYFCASGLYAGGPLDTQYFGPGTRLTVL.

J is TRBJ2-3 and V is TRBV7-3; the D gene is possibly TRBD2 (6 bases). The ends were cut back, 6 bases at V and 6 bases at J, with 19 bases in the middle. The germline V gene has CDR1 SGHTA and CDR2 FQGTGA. There are 15 residues in the CDR3. The CDR3 protein is CASRAGPAKLDTQYF. The CDR3 DNA sequence: TGTGCCAGCAGGGCGGGACCCGCGAAGCTTGATACGCAGTATTTT.

This chain joins TRBV7-9 and TRBJ2-3, with 10 positions matching TRBD1. With 4 bases clipped from V and 4 bases from J, the junction kept 5 bases outside the gene matches. The CDR3 length is 15 residues. CDR1 is SEHNR and CDR2 is FQNEAQ in the germline V gene (reference sequence). CDR3 in DNA: TGTGCCAGCAGCTCCGGGACAGGGGACCCAGATACGCAGTATTTT. Translated: CASSSGTGDPDTQYF. The whole variable domain, filled in from reference TRBV7-9 and TRBJ2-3, reads DTGVSQNPRHKITKRGQNVTFRCDPISEHNRLYWYRQTLGQGPEFLTYFQNEAQLEKSRLLSDRFSAERPKGSFSTLEIQRTEQGDSAMYLCASSSGTGDPDTQYFGPGTRLTVL.

V is TRBV14 and J is TRBJ2-3; D is uncertain. The CDR3 runs to 13 residues. Trimming pared 0 bases from V and 4 bases from J, leaving 5 bases between. Germline V lookup: CDR1 SGHDN, CDR2 FVKESK. CDR3 coding DNA: TGTGCCAGCAGCCAAGAGTCAGCAGATACGCAGTATTTT. As protein: CASSQESADTQYF.

A single count supports this clone. The chain employs TRBV30 and TRBJ1-3, with a tentative D call TRBD1 (5 bases). The CDR3 is made up of 13 amino acids. Germline V gene sequence: CDR1 GTSNPN, CDR2 SVGIG (reference sequence). V was clipped by 1 base and J by 5 bases, with 9 bases between them. CDR3 coding DNA: TGTGCCTGGAGTGGACAGCAGAGAAACACCATATATTTT. Its translation: CAWSGQQRNTIYF.

The chain recombines TRBV5-6 with TRBJ1-1; TRBD1 matches 8 bases. CDR1 SGHDT and CDR2 YYEEEE come from the germline V gene. The CDR3 length is 16 residues. The trim removed 3 bases at V and 7 bases at J, leaving 14 bases unmatched. CDR3 in amino acids: CASSSGGEPRTSEAFF. CDR3 DNA sequence: TGTGCCAGCAGCTCAGGGGGCGAACCCCGAACAAGTGAAGCTTTCTTT.

The chain recombines TRBV28 with TRBJ1-4, with a weak D call TRBD1 (5 bases). Trimming took off 6 bases at V and 8 bases at J, with 19 bases between the two ends. Germline CDR1 MDHEN, CDR2 SYDVKM. The CDR3 runs to 15 residues. This CDR3 is CASRSPGGEGEKLFF. The CDR3 DNA reads as TGTGCCAGCAGATCCCCGGGGGGGGAGGGAGAAAAACTGTTTTTT.